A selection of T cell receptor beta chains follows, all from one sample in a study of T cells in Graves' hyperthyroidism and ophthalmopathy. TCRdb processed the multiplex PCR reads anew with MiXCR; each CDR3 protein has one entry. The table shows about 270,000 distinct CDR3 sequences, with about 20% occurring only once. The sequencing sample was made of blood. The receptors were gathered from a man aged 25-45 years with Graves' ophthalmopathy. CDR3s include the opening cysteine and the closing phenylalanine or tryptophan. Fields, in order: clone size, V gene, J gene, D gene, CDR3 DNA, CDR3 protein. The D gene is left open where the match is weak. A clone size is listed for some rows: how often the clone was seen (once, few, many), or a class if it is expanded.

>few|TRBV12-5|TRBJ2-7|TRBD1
TGTGCTACCGGGTCGGGAAGAGCCGGGACAGGGGAATCCTACGAGCAGTACTTC
CATGSGRAGTGESYEQYF
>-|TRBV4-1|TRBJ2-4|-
TGCGCCAGCAGCCAAGCTGGGGGGCGCGGCATTCAGTACTTC
CASSQAGGRGIQYF
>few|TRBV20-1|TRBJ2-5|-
TGCAGTGCTACGGAGTTCCGAAGCCAAGAGACCCAGTACTTC
CSATEFRSQETQYF
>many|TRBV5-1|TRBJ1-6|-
TGCGCCAGCAGCTTGTCCGTCCTCGGGAGTTCACCCCTCCACTTT
CASSLSVLGSSPLHF
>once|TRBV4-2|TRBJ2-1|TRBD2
TGTGCCAGCAGCCAAGATTTACTAGCGGGAGAGCAGTTCTTC
CASSQDLLAGEQFF
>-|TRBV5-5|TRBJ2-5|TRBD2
TGTGCCAGCAGTCCGGGGACTACTCGAGAGACCCAGTACTTC
CASSPGTTRETQYF
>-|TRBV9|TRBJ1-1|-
TGTGCCAGCAGCCCGGATCCGCCACGGGGTACCACTGAAGCTTTCTTT
CASSPDPPRGTTEAFF
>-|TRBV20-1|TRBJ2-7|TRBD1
TGCAGTGCTCAGCTGACAGGGGGCGGCGAGCAGTACTTC
CSAQLTGGGEQYF
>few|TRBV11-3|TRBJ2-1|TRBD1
TGTGCCAGCAGCAGAGCCGGGACAGGGAATATTTATGAGCAGTTCTTC
CASSRAGTGNIYEQFF
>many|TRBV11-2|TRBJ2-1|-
TGTGCCAGCAGCTTAAGCGGGCTCAATGAGCAGTTCTTC
CASSLSGLNEQFF
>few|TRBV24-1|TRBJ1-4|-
TGTGCCACCAGTGATGGTAGGGGCGGAAATGAAAAACTGTTTTTT
CATSDGRGGNEKLFF
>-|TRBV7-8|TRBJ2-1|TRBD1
TGTGCCAGCAGCTTACGACAGGGAATCAATGAGCAGTTCTTC
CASSLRQGINEQFF
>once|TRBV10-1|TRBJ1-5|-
TGTGCCAGCAGTCCAAGGGGAGTGGGAACATATAGCAATCAGCCCCAGCATTTT
CASSPRGVGTYSNQPQHF
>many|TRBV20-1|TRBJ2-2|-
TGCAGTGCTAGGCGAGGGAGAGCCGGGGAGCTGTTTTTT
CSARRGRAGELFF
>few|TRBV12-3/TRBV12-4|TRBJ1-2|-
TGTGCCAGCACCCCCCGCCTGGGGTTCTATGGCTACACCTTC
CASTPRLGFYGYTF
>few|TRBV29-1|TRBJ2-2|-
TGCAGCATTGGGTGGACAACCACCGGGGAGCTGTTTTTT
CSIGWTTTGELFF
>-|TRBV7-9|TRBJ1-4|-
TGTGCCAGCAGCTTAGCCTTTAATGATGGACTGTTTTTT
CASSLAFNDGLFF
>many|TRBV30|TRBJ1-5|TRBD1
TGTGCCTGGAGTGTTCGGGGACAGGGGTTCCAGCCCCAGCATTTT
CAWSVRGQGFQPQHF
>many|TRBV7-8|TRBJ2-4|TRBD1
TGTGCCAGCAGCCCACGGACAGGGATTACCAAAAACATTCAGTACTTC
CASSPRTGITKNIQYF
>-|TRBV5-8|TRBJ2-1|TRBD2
TGTGCCAGAGGGACTAGCGGGAGGCTGGAAGGGAATGAGCAGTTCTTC
CARGTSGRLEGNEQFF
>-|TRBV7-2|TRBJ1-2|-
TGTGCCAGCAGCTTCTCTCCGGTTCGTGACTATGGCTACACCTTC
CASSFSPVRDYGYTF
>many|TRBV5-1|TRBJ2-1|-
TGCGCCAGCAGCTTGGTACAGAATGAGCAGTTCTTC
CASSLVQNEQFF
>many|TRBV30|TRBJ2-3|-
TGTGCCTGGGCGTTTTGGGGGTACACAGATACGCAGTATTTT
CAWAFWGYTDTQYF
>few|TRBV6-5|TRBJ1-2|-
TGTGCCAGCAGTTACGGGCGACATCGCCCGAGGGATGGCTACACCTTC
CASSYGRHRPRDGYTF
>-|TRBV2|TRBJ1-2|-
TGTGCCAGCAGTGAAATCAGGGCCTATGGCTACACCTTC
CASSEIRAYGYTF
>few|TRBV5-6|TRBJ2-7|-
TGTGCCAGCAGCTTCTCCGGTGGCCCCTACGAGCAGTACTTC
CASSFSGGPYEQYF
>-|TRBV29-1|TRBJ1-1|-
TGCAGCGTTGAAGGGACTGAAGCTTTCTTT
CSVEGTEAFF
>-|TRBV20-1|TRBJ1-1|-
TGCAGTGCTCAACGAGGGGGTGCGAACACTGAAGCTTTCTTT
CSAQRGGANTEAFF
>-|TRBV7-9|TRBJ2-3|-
TGTGCCAGCAGCTTAGGGCAGAGGGGAAGCACAGATACGCAGTATTTT
CASSLGQRGSTDTQYF
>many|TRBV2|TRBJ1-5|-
TGTGCCAGCACTGGCGGCGATCAGCCCCAGCATTTT
CASTGGDQPQHF
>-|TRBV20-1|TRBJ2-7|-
TGCAGTGCTAGAGGGCAGAATTACGAGCAGTACTTC
CSARGQNYEQYF
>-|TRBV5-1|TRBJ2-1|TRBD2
TGCGCCAGCAGCTTGGGACCAGCGGGGGCGAATGAGCAGTTCTTC
CASSLGPAGANEQFF
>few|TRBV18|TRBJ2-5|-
TGTGCCAGCTCACCGTCGGTGGCAGGCCAAGAGACCCAGTACTTC
CASSPSVAGQETQYF
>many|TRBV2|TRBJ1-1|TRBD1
TGTGCCAGCAGTGACAGGGGGCCTACTGAAGCTTTCTTT
CASSDRGPTEAFF
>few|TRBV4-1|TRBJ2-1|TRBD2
TGCGCCAGCAGCAGGGGACTAGCGGGACACAATGAGCAGTTCTTC
CASSRGLAGHNEQFF
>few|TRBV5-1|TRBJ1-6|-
TGCGCCAGCAGCTTGGGTTGGAATTCACCCCTCCACTTT
CASSLGWNSPLHF
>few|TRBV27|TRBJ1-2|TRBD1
TGTGCCAGCAGTTTACGGACAGGGGAAGGCTACACCTTC
CASSLRTGEGYTF
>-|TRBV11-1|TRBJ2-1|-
TGTGCCAGCAGCTTAGGGCTCCAGGGTTACAATGAGCAGTTCTTC
CASSLGLQGYNEQFF
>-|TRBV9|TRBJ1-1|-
TGTGCCAGCAGCGTAGAGACAGAGGGGAAAGCTTTCTTT
CASSVETEGKAFF
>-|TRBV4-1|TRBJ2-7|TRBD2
TGCGCCAGCAGCCTTAAACCGGGCGGGAGCTCCTACGAGCAGTACTTC
CASSLKPGGSSYEQYF
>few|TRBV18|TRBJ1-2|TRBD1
TGTGCCAGCTCACCGGGGGACAGGGCTGACTATGGCTACACCTTC
CASSPGDRADYGYTF
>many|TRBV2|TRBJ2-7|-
TGTGCCAGCACCACCGTGAGGGCCTACGAGCAGTACTTC
CASTTVRAYEQYF
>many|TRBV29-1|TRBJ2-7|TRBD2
TGCAGCGTGGGGACTAGCGGGAGGGCCTTCGAGCAGTACTTC
CSVGTSGRAFEQYF
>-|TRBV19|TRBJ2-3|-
TGTGCCACCGCAAGGAGGGGCCTATTTAGCACAGATACGCAGTATTTT
CATARRGLFSTDTQYF
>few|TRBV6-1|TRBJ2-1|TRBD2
TGTGCCAGCAGGGGTACCGGGACTAGCACCGGCAATGAGCAGTTCTTC
CASRGTGTSTGNEQFF
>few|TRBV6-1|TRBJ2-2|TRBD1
TGTGCCAGCAGGCCCCGGGACAGGGCGGCCGGGGAGCTGTTTTTT
CASRPRDRAAGELFF
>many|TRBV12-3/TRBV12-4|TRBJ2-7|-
TGTGCCAGCAGTTTGAGCTCCGAGCAGTACTTC
CASSLSSEQYF
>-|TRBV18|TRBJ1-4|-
TGTGCCAGCTCACCACTGGGAGTGACTAATGAAAAACTGTTTTTT
CASSPLGVTNEKLFF
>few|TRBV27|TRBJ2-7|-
TGTGCCAGCAGTCCCGAAATGGGCAAAAGCTCCTACGAGCAGTACTTC
CASSPEMGKSSYEQYF
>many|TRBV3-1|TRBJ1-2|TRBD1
TGTGCCAGCAGCCAGCAGGGGGCCGGTTCTGGCTACACCTTC
CASSQQGAGSGYTF
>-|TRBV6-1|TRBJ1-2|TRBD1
TGTGCCAGCAGTAACCCAGGACGACTCCAGGGGGAAACTTATGGCTACACCTTC
CASSNPGRLQGETYGYTF
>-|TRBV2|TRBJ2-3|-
TGTGCCAGCAGTGAGCTCTCTAGCACAGATACGCAGTATTTT
CASSELSSTDTQYF
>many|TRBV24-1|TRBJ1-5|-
TGTGCCACCAGTGATTTGCAACGACAGAATAGCAATCAGCCCCAGCATTTT
CATSDLQRQNSNQPQHF